A single sample gave rise to the 5 T cell receptor beta chains below, sequenced in a study of T cell responses to AZD1222 COVID-19 vaccine. Clones were sequenced by immunoSEQ multiplex PCR, and TCRdb holds only the in-frame ones, with some missing. Here the sample spans some 200,000 clones, more than 75% being singletons. Material: peripheral blood, obtained on day 0 of AZD1222 vaccination. The receptors shown here come from an adult in good health.

V is TRBV4-3 and J is TRBJ1-5; D call uncertain. There are 15 residues in the CDR3. Trimming stripped 0 bases from V and 9 bases from J, with 15 bases between. From germline, CDR1 is LGHNA and CDR2 YSLEER. CDR3 sequence reads: CASSQDMQLLGPQHF. The CDR3 DNA reads TGCGCCAGCAGCCAAGATATGCAGCTCCTAGGGCCCCAGCATTTT.

This chain connects TRBV19 to TRBJ1-1, with D possibly being TRBD1 (5 bases). The CDR3 is 15 residues long. V gave up 3 bases and J gave up 2 bases, with 13 bases separating them. Germline CDR1 LNHDA, CDR2 SQIVND (reference sequence). The CDR3 is CASSMGGERNTEAFF. The CDR3 nucleotides are TGTGCCAGTAGTATGGGGGGGGAAAGAAACACTGAAGCTTTCTTT.

The chain uses TRBV5-1 and TRBJ2-6, with 8 bases fitting TRBD2. J gave up 0 bases and V 7 bases, and 9 bases lay outside the gene matches. There are 17 residues in the CDR3. Germline V gene lookup returns CDR1 SGHRS and CDR2 YFSETQ. The CDR3 nucleotides read TGCGCCAGCGGTACCCGGGGGGGCGACTCTGGGGCCAACGTCCTGACTTTC. This codes for CASGTRGGDSGANVLTF.

This clone was recorded once. V and J are TRBV7-3 and TRBJ2-3, with D unresolved. The length of the CDR3 is 13 residues. Germline V gives CDR1 SGHTA, CDR2 FQGTGA. V lost 2 bases to trimming and J lost 8 bases, with 11 bases between them. CDR3 region: CASSLELAGTQYF. The CDR3 coding sequence is TGTGCCAGCAGCTTAGAGTTGGCCGGTACGCAGTATTTT.

This clone was seen only a few times. V and J are TRBV19 and TRBJ2-1, with TRBD2 matching over 11 bases. J was trimmed by 7 bases and V by 5 bases; bases with no gene match: 7. This CDR3 region has 15 residues. CDR1 and CDR2 (germline): LNHDA, SQIVND (reference sequence). DNA of the CDR3: TGTGCCAGTAGTCCTAATAGCGGGGGGGCGAATGAGCAGTTCTTC. Amino acid sequence: CASSPNSGGANEQFF.